The text below deals with one T cell receptor (beta chain). The data originate from a study of control samples from healthy donors and cancer patients. The data were produced by immunoSEQ multiplex PCR, yet TCRdb's version contains in-frame clones alone and is incomplete. The repertoire holds just over 90,000 clones, with about 88% as singletons. The CDR3 is 11 residues long. Germline values: CDR1 SQVTM, CDR2 ANQGSEA. J was trimmed by 9 bases and V by 6 bases; bases with no gene match: 5. The sequenced material came from blood. The gene calls are TRBV29-1 and TRBJ1-1; 9 bases are shared with TRBD1. This sequence originates from a woman in her fifties or sixties in good health. CDR3 nucleotides: TGCAGCGTCGACAGGGGGACGCAAGCTTTCTTT. Protein sequence: CSVDRGTQAFF.